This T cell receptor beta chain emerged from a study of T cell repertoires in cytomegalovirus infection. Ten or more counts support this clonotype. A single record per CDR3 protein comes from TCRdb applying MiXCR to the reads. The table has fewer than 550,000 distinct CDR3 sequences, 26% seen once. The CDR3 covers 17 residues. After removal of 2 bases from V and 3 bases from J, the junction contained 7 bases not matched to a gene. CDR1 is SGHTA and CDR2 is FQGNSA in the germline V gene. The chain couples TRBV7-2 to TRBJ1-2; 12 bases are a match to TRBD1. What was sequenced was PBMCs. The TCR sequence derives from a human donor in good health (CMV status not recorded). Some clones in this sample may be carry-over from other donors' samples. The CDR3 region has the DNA TGTGCCAGCAGCTTAACCGGGACAGGGGGCGTTTACTATGGCTACACCTTC. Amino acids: CASSLTGTGGVYYGYTF.